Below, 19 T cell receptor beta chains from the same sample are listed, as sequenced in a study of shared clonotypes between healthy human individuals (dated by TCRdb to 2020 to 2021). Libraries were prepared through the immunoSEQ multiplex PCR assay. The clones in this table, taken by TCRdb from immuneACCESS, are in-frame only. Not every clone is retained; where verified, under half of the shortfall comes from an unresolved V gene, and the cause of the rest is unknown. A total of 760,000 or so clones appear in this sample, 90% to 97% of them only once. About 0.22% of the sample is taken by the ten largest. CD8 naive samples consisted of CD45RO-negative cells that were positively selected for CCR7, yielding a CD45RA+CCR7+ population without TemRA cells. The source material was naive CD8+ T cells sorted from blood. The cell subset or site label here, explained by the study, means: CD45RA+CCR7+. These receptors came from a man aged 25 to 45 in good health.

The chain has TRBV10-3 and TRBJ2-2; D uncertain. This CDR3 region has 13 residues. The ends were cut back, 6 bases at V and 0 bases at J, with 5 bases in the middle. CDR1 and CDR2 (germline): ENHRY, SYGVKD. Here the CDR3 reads CAISGPNTGELFF. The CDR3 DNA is TGTGCCATCAGCGGACCGAACACCGGGGAGCTGTTTTTT.

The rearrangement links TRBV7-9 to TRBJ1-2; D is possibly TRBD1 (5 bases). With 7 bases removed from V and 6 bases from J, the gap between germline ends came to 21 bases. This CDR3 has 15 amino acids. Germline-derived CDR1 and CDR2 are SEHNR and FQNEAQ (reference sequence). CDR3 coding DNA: TGTGCCAGCACCGCGACAATGTATGCGGACAATGGCTACACCTTC. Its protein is CASTATMYADNGYTF.

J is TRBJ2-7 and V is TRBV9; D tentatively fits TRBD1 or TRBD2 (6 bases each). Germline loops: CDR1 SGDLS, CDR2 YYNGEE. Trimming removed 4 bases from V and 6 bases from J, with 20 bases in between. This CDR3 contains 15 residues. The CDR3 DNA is TGTGCCAGCAGCCCCGAGGGGGGACCCGAGCCCGAGCAGTACTTC. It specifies CASSPEGGPEPEQYF.

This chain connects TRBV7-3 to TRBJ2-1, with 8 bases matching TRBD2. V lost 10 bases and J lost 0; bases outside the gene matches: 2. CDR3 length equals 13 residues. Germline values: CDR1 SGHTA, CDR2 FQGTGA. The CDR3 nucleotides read TGTGCCAAAAGCGGGAGCTCCTACAATGAGCAGTTCTTC. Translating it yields CAKSGSSYNEQFF.

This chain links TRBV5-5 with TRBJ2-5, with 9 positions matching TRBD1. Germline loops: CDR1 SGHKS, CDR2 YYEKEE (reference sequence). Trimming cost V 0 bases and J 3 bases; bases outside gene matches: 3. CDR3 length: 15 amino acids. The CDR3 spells CASSLGDRVEETQYF. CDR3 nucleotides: TGTGCCAGCAGCTTGGGGGACAGGGTAGAAGAGACCCAGTACTTC.

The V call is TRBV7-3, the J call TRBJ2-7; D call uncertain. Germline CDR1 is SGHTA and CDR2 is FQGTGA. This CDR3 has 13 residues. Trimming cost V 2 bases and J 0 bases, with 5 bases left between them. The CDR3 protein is CASSLDPSYEQYF. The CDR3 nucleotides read TGTGCCAGCAGCTTAGATCCCTCCTACGAGCAGTACTTC.

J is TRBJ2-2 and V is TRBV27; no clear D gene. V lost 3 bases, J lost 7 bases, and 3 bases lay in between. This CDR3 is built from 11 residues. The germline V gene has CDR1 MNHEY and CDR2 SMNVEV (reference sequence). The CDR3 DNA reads TGTGCCAGCAGTTTTGTCGGGGAGCTGTTTTTT. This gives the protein CASSFVGELFF.

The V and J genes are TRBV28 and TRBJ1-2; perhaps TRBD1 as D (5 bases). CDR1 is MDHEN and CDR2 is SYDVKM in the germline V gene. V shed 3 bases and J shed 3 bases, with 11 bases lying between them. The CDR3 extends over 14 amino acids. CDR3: CASSFQGMDYGYTF. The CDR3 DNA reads TGTGCCAGCAGTTTTCAGGGAATGGACTATGGCTACACCTTC.

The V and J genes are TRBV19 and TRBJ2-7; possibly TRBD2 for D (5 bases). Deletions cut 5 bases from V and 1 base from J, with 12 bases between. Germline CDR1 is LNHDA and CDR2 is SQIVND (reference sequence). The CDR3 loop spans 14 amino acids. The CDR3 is CASSAAIASYEQYF. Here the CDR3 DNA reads TGTGCCAGTAGTGCGGCTATAGCGTCCTACGAGCAGTACTTC.

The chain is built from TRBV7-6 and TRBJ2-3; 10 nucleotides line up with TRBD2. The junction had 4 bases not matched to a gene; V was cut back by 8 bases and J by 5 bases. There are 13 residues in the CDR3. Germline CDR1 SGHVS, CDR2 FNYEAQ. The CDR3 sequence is CASGAGGIDTQYF. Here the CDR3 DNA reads TGTGCCAGCGGAGCGGGAGGGATAGATACGCAGTATTTT.

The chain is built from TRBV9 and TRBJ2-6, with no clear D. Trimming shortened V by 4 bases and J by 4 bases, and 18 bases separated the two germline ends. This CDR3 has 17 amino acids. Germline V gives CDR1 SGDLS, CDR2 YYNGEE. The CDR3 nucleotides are TGTGCCAGCAGCCAACCAGTAGGGCCGGCCGGGGCCAACGTCCTGACTTTC. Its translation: CASSQPVGPAGANVLTF.

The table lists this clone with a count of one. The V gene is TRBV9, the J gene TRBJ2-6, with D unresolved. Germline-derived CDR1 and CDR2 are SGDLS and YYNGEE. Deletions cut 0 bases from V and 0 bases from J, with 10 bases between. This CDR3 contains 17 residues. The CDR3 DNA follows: TGTGCCAGCAGCGTAGATTTGGAAAGCTCTGGGGCCAACGTCCTGACTTTC. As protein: CASSVDLESSGANVLTF.

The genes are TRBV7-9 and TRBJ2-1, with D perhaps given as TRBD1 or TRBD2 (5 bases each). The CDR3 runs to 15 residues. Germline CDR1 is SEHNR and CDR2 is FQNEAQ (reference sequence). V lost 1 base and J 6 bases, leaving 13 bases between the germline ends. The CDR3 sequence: CASSLDREGRNEQFF. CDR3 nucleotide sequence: TGTGCCAGCAGCTTAGATCGAGAGGGACGCAATGAGCAGTTCTTC.

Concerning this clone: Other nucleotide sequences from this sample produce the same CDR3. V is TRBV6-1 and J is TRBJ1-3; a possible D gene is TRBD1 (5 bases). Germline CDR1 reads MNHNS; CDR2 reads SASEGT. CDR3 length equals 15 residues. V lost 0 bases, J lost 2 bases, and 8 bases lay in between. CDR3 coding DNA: TGTGCCAGCAGTGAAGCGTCAGGGACTGGAAACACCATATATTTT. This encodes CASSEASGTGNTIYF.

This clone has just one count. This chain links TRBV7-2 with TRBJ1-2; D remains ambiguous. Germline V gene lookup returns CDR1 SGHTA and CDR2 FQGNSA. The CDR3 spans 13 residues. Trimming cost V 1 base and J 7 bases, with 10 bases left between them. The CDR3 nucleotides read TGTGCCAGCAGCTTAGGAACGATTGGTGGCTACACCTTC. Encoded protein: CASSLGTIGGYTF.

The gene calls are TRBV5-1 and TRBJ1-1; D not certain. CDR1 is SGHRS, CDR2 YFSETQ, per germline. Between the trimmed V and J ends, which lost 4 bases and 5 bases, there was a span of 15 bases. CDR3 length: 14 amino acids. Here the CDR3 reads CASSGVGGDTEAFF. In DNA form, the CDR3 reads TGCGCCAGCAGCGGGGTGGGAGGAGATACTGAAGCTTTCTTT.

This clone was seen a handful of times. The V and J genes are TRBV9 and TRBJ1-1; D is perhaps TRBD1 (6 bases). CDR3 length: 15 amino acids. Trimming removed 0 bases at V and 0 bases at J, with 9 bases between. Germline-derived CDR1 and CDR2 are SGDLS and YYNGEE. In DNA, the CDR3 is TGTGCCAGCAGCGTAGGGGGGCTTATGAACACTGAAGCTTTCTTT. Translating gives CASSVGGLMNTEAFF. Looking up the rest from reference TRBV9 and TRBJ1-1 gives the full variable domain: DSGVTQTPKHLITATGQRVTLRCSPRSGDLSVYWYQQSLDQGLQFLIQYYNGEERAKGNILERFSAQQFPDLHSELNLSSLELGDSALYFCASSVGGLMNTEAFFGQGTRLTVV.

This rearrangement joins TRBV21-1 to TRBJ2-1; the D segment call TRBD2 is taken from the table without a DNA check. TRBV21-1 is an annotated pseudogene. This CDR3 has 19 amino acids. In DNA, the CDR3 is TGTGCCAGCAGACTGGACTTCTCGGGTAGCGAACCCTCCTACAATGAGCAGTTCTTC. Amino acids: CASRLDFSGSEPSYNEQFF.

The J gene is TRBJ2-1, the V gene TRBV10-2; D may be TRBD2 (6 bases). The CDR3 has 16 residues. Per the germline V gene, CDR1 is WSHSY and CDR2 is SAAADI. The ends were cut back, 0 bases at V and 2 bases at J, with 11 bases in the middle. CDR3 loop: CASSESAGRAYNEQFF. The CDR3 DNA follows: TGCGCCAGCAGTGAGTCAGCGGGCAGGGCCTACAATGAGCAGTTCTTC.